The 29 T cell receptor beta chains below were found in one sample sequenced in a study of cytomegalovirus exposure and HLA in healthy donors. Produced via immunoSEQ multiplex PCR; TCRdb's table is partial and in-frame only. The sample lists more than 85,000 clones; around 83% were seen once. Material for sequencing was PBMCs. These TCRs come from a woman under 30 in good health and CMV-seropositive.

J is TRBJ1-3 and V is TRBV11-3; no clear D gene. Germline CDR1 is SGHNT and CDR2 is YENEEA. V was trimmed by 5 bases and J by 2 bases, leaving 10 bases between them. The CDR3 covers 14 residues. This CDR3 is CASSATGPGNTIYF. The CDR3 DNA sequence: TGTGCCAGCAGCGCAACTGGGCCTGGAAACACCATATATTTT. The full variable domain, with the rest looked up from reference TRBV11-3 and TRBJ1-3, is EAGVVQSPRYKIIEKKQPVAFWCNPISGHNTLYWYLQNLGQGPELLIRYENEEAVDDSQLPKDRFSAERLKGVDSTLKIQPAELGDSAVYLCASSATGPGNTIYFGEGSWLTVV.

The CDR3 is CASSPGREGETQYF. The CDR3 DNA reads as TGCGCCAGCAGCCCCGGGAGGGAGGGAGAGACCCAGTACTTC. The J gene is TRBJ2-5, the V gene TRBV5-1; the match to TRBD2 covers 8 bases. The CDR3 contains 14 residues. Germline loops: CDR1 SGHRS, CDR2 YFSETQ. V trimming: 4 bases; J trimming: 4 bases; junction bases outside the gene matches: 6. The variable domain in full, completed from reference TRBV5-1 and TRBJ2-5, reads KAGVTQTPRYLIKTRGQQVTLSCSPISGHRSVSWYQQTPGQGLQFLFEYFSETQRNKGNFPGRFSGRQFSNSRSEMNVSTLELGDSALYLCASSPGREGETQYFGPGTRLLVL.

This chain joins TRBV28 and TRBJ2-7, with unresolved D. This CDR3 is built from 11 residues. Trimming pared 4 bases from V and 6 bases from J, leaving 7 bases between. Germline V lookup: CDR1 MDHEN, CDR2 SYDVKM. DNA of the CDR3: TGTGCCAGCAGTTCGCTGGCCGAGCAGTACTTC. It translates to CASSSLAEQYF.

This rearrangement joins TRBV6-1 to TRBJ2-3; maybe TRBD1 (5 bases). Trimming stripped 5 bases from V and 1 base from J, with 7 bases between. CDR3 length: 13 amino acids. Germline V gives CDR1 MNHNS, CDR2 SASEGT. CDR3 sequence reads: CASSIQGTDTQYF. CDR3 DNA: TGTGCCAGCAGTATACAGGGCACAGATACGCAGTATTTT.

The CDR3 sequence: CASSLVVGGALTQETQYF. CDR3 in DNA: TGTGCCAGCAGCTTAGTCGTTGGGGGGGCGTTAACCCAAGAGACCCAGTACTTC. The chain combines TRBV7-8 with TRBJ2-5, with D maybe TRBD2 (7 bases). Germline CDR1 reads SGHVS; CDR2 reads FQNEAQ. This CDR3 comprises 18 residues. V was clipped by 1 base and J by 1 base, with 19 bases between them.

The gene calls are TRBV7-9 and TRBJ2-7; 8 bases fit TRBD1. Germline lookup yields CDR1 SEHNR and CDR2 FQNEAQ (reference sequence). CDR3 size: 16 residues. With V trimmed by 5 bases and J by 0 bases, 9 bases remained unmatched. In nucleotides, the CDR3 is TGTGCCAGCAGCACAATGACAGGGGCTCGCTCCTACGAGCAGTACTTC. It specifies CASSTMTGARSYEQYF.

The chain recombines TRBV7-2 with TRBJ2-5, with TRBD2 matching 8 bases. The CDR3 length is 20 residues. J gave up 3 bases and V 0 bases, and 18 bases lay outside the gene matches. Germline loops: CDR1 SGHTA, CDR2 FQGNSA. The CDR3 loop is CASSLAAGTRKTTAEETQYF. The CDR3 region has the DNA TGTGCCAGCAGCTTAGCTGCGGGGACTAGGAAGACCACCGCGGAAGAGACCCAGTACTTC.

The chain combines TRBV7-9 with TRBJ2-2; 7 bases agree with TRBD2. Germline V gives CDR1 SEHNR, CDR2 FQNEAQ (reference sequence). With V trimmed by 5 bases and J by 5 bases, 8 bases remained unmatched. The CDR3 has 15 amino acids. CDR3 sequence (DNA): TGTGCCAGCAGCCCCGCCCGGGGGGTTACCGGGGAGCTGTTTTTT. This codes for CASSPARGVTGELFF. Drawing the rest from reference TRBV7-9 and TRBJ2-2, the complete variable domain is DTGVSQNPRHKITKRGQNVTFRCDPISEHNRLYWYRQTLGQGPEFLTYFQNEAQLEKSRLLSDRFSAERPKGSFSTLEIQRTEQGDSAMYLCASSPARGVTGELFFGEGSRLTVL.

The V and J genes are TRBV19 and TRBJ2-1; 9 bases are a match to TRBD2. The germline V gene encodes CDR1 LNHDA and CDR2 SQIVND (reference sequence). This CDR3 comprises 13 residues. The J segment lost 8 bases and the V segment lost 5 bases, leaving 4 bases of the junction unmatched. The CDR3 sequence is CASSPGLAYEQFF. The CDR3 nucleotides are TGTGCCAGTAGTCCGGGACTAGCCTATGAGCAGTTCTTC.

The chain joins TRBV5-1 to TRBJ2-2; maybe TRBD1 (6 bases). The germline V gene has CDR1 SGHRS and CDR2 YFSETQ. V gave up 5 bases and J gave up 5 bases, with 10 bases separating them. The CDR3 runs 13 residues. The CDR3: CASRLGATGELFF. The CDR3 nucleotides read TGCGCCAGCAGGCTGGGGGCGACCGGGGAGCTGTTTTTT.

The CDR3 DNA reads TGTGCCAGCAGCTTAGGCGGATCGAACACTGAAGCTTTCTTT. Translation: CASSLGGSNTEAFF. The J gene is TRBJ1-1, the V gene TRBV7-9; D is undetermined. Germline V gene data show CDR1 as SEHNR and CDR2 as FQNEAQ (reference sequence). Deletions cut 1 base from V and 1 base from J, with 7 bases between. The CDR3 is 14 amino acids.

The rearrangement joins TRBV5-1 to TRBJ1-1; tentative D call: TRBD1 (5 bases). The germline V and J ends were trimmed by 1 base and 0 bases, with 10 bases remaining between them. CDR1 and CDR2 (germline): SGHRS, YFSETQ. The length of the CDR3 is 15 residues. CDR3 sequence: CASSLYGGVNTEAFF. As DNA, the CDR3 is TGCGCCAGCAGCTTGTACGGGGGGGTGAACACTGAAGCTTTCTTT.

The DNA of the CDR3 is TGTGCCAGCAGCGTAGCAGGTAGCGGCTACAATGAGCAGTTCTTC. This gives the protein CASSVAGSGYNEQFF. The chain has TRBV9 and TRBJ2-1; D possibly corresponds to TRBD2 (6 bases). The germline CDR1 and CDR2 sequences are SGDLS and YYNGEE. The CDR3 is 15 residues long. Trimming left V 0 bases short and J 3 bases short, with 10 bases between.

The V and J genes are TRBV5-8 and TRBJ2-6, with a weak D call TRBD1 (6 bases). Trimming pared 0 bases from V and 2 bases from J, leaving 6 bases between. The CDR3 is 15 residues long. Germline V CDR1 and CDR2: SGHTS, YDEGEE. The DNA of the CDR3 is TGTGCCAGCAGCTTGGCAGGGGCTGGGGCCAACGTCCTGACTTTC. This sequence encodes CASSLAGAGANVLTF.

This CDR3 reads CASSLDRVRTEAFF. The CDR3 nucleotides read TGTGCCAGCAGTCTAGACAGGGTCCGCACTGAAGCTTTCTTT. The rearrangement uses TRBV27 and TRBJ1-1, with 7 bases matching TRBD1. Germline CDR1 reads MNHEY; CDR2 reads SMNVEV (reference sequence). V was pared by 5 bases and J by 4 bases, with 7 bases of the junction left unmatched. The CDR3 length is 14 residues.

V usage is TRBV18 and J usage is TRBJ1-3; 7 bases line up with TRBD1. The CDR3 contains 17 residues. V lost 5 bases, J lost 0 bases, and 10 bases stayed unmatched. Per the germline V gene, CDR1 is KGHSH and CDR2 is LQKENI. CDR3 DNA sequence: TGTGCCAGCTCATCCCGGACAGGACAGTACTCTGGAAACACCATATATTTT. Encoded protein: CASSSRTGQYSGNTIYF.

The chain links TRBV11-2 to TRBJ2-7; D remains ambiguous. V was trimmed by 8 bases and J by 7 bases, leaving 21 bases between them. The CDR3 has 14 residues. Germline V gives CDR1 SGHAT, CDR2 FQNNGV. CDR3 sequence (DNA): TGTGCCAGCCGTCCTCATACAGATCTAACGGAGCAGTACTTC. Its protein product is CASRPHTDLTEQYF.

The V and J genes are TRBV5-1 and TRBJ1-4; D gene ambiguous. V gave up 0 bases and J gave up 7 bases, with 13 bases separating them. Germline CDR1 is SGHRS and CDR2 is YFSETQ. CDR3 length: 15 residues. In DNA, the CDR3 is TGCGCCAGCAGCTTGGGGGCAACGTCAAGTGAAAAACTGTTTTTT. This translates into CASSLGATSSEKLFF.

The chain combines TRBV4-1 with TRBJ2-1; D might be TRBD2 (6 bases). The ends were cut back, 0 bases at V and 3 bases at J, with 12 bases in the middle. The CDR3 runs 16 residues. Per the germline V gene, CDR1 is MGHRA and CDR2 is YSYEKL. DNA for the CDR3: TGCGCCAGCAGCCAAGATCTTAGGGGACTCTACAATGAGCAGTTCTTC. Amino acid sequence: CASSQDLRGLYNEQFF.

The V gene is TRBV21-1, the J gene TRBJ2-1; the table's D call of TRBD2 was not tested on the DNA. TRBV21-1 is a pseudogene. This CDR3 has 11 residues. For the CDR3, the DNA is TGTGCCAGCAGAGAGAGGGATGAGCAGTTCTTC. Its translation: CASRERDEQFF.

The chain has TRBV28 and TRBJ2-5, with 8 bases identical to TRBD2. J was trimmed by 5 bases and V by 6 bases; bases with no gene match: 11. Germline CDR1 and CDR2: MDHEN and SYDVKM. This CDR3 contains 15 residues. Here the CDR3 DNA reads TGTGCCAGCAGCCATGGGGGGACTAGTGGGGAGACCCAGTACTTC. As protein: CASSHGGTSGETQYF.

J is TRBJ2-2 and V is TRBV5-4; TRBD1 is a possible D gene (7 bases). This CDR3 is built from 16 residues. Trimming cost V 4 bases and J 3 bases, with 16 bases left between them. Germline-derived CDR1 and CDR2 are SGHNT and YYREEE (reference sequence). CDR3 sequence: CASSPWRGLDTGELFF. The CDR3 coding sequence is TGTGCCAGCAGCCCGTGGAGGGGGCTGGACACCGGGGAGCTGTTTTTT. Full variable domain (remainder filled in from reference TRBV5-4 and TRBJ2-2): ETGVTQSPTHLIKTRGQQVTLRCSSQSGHNTVSWYQQALGQGPQFIFQYYREEENGRGNFPPRFSGLQFPNYSSELNVNALELDDSALYLCASSPWRGLDTGELFFGEGSRLTVL.

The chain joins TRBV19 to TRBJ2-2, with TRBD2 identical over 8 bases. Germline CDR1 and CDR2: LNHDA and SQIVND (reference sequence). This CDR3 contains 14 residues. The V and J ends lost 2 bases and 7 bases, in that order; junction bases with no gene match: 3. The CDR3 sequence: CASSIREGIGELFF. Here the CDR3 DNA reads TGTGCCAGTAGTATACGGGAGGGAATCGGGGAGCTGTTTTTT.

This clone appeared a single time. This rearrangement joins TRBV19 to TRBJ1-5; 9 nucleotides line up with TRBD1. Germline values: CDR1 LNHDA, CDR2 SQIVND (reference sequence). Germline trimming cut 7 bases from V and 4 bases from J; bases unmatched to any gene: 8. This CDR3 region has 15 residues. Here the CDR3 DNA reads TGTGCCAGTACCTCGGACAGGGGCGATAATCAGCCCCAGCATTTT. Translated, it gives CASTSDRGDNQPQHF.

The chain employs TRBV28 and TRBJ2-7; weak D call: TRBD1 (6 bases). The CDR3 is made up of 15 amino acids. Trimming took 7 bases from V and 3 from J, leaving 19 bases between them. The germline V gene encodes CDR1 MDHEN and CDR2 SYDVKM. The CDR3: CASNPPGVTFYEQYF. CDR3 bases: TGTGCCAGCAACCCGCCAGGGGTCACCTTCTACGAGCAGTACTTC. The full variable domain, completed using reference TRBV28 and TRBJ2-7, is DVKVTQSSRYLVKRTGEKVFLECVQDMDHENMFWYRQDPGLGLRLIYFSYDVKMKEKGDIPEGYSVSREKKERFSLILESASTNQTSMYLCASNPPGVTFYEQYFGPGTRLTVT.

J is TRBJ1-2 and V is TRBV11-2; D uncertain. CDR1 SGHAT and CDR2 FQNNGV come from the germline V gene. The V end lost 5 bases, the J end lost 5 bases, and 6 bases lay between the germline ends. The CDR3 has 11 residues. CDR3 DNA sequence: TGTGCCAGCAGCGCGGTTTATGGCTACACCTTC. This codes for CASSAVYGYTF.

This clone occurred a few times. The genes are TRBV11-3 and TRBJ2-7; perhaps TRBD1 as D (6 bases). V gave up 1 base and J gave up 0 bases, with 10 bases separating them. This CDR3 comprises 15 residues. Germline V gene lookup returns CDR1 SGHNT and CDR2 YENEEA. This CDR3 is CASSLGGLSSYEQYF. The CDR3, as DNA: TGTGCCAGCAGCTTAGGGGGGCTCTCCTCCTACGAGCAGTACTTC.

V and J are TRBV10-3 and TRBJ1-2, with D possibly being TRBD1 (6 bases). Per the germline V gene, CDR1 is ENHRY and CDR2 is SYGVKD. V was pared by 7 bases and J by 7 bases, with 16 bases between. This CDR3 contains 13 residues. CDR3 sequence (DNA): TGTGCCATCATGGGGGCAAGAGAGGGTGGCTACACCTTC. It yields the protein CAIMGAREGGYTF.

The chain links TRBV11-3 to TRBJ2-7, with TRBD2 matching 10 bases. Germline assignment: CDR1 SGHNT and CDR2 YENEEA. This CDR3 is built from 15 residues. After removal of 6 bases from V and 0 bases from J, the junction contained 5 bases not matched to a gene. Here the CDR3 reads CASRSSSGSSYEQYF. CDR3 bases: TGTGCCAGCAGATCATCTAGCGGGAGCTCCTACGAGCAGTACTTC.